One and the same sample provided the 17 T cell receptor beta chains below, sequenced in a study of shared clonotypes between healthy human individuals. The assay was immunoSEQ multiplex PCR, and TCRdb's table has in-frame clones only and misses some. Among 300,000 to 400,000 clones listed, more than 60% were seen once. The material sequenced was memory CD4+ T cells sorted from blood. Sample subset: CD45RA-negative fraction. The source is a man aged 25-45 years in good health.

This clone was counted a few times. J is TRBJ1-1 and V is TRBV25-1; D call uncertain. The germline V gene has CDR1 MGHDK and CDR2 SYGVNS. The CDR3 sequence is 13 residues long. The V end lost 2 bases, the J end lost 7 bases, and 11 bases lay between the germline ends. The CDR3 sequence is CASSEQASREAFF. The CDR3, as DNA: TGTGCCAGCAGTGAACAGGCCTCACGTGAAGCTTTCTTT.

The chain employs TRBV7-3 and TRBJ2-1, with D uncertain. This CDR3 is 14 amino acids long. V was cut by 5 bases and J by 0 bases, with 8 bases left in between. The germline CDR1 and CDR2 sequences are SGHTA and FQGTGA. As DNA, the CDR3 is TGTGCCAGCAGCCTCCGAGGCTCCTACAATGAGCAGTTCTTC. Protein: CASSLRGSYNEQFF.

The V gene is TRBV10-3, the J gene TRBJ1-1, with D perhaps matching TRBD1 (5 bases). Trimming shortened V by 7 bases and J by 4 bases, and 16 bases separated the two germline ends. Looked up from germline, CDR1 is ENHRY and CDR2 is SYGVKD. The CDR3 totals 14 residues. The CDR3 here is CAITETDGGTEAFF. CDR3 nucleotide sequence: TGTGCCATCACCGAGACAGACGGGGGCACTGAAGCTTTCTTT.

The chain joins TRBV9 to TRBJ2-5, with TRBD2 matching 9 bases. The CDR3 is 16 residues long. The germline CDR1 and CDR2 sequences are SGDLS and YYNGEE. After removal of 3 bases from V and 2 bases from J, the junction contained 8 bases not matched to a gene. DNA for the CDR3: TGTGCCAGCAGCGAGGGTAGCCTAGCGGGACAAGAGACCCAGTACTTC. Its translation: CASSEGSLAGQETQYF.

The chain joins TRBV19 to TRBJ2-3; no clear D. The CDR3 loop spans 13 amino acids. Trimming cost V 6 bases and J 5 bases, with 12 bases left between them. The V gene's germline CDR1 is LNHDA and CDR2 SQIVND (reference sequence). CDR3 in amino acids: CASSPRLGDTQYF. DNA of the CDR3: TGTGCCAGTAGCCCGAGGTTAGGAGATACGCAGTATTTT.

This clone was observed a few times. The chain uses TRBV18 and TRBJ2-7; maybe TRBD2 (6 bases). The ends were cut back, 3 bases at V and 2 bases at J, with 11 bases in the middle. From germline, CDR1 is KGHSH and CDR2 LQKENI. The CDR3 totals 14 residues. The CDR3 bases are TGTGCCAGCTCACCGGGGCGGAGGGCCTACGAGCAGTACTTC. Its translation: CASSPGRRAYEQYF.

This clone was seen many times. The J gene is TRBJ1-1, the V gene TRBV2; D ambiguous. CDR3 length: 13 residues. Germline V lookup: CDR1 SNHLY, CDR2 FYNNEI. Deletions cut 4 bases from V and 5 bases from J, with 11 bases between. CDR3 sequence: CASSGEGSTEAFF. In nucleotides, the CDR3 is TGTGCCAGCAGTGGAGAGGGTTCGACTGAAGCTTTCTTT.

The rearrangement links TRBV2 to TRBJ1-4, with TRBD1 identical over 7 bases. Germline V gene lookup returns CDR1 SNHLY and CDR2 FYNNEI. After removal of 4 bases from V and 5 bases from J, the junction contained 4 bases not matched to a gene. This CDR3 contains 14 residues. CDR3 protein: CASSGQGGNEKLFF. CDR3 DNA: TGTGCCAGCAGTGGACAGGGAGGCAATGAAAAACTGTTTTTT.

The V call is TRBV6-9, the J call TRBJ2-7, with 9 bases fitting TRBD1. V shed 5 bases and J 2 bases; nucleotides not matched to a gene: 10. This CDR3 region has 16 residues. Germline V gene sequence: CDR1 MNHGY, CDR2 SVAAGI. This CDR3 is CASSPLGGQGPYEQYF. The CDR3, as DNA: TGTGCCAGCAGTCCCCTGGGGGGACAGGGCCCCTACGAGCAGTACTTC.

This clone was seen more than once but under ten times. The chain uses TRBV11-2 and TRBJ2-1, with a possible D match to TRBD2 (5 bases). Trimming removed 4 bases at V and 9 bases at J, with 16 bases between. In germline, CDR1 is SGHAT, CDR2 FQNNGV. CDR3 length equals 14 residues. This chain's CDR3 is CASSWLRGAGEQFF. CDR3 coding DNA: TGTGCCAGCAGCTGGCTCCGCGGCGCGGGTGAGCAGTTCTTC.

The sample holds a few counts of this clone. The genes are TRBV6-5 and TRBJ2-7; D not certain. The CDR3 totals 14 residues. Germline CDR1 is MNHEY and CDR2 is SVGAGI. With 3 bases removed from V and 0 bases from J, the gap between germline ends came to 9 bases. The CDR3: CASSYGSSSYEQYF. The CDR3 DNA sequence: TGTGCCAGCAGTTATGGCTCAAGCTCCTACGAGCAGTACTTC.

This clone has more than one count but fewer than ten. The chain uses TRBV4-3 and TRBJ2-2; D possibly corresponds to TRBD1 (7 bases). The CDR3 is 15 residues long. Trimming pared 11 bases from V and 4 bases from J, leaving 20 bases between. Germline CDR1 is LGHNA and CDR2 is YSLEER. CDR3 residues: CASSSWQGGTGELFF. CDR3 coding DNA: TGCGCCTCCTCCTCATGGCAGGGGGGCACCGGGGAGCTGTTTTTT.

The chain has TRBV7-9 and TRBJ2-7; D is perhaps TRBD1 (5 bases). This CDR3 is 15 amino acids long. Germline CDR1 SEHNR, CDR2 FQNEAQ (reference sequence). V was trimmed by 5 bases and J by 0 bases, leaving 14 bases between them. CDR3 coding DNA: TGTGCCAGCAGCGGCCGGCAGGGATACTCCTACGAGCAGTACTTC. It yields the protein CASSGRQGYSYEQYF.

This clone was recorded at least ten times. The CDR3 nucleotides read TGCGCCAGCAGTTCACTGCCGGGACCCGATTTGAATGAGCAGTTCTTC. Protein: CASSSLPGPDLNEQFF. This rearrangement joins TRBV5-1 to TRBJ2-1; either TRBD1 or TRBD2 may supply D (5 bases each). The CDR3 loop spans 16 amino acids. The germline V gene has CDR1 SGHRS and CDR2 YFSETQ. V lost 5 bases and J lost 7, with 22 bases in between.

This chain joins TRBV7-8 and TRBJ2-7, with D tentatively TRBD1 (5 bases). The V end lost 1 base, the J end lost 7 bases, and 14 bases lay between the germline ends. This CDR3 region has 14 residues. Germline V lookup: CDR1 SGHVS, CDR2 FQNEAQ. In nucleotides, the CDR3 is TGTGCCAGCAGCTTAGACGGCAGGGCAGGGGAGCAGTACTTC. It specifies CASSLDGRAGEQYF. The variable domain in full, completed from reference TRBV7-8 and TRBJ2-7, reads GAGVSQSPRYKVAKRGQDVALRCDPISGHVSLFWYQQALGQGPEFLTYFQNEAQLDKSGLPSDRFFAERPEGSVSTLKIQRTQQEDSAVYLCASSLDGRAGEQYFGPGTRLTVT.

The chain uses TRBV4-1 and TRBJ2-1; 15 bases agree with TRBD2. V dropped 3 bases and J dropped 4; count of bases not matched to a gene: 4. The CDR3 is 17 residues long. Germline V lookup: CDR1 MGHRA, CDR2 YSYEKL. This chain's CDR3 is CASSHGGTSGRYNEQFF. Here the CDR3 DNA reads TGCGCCAGCAGCCACGGAGGGACTAGCGGGAGGTACAATGAGCAGTTCTTC.

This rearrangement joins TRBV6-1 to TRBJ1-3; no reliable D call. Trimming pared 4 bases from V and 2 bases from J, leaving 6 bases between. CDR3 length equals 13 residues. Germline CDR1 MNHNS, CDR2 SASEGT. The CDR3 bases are TGTGCCAGCAGTGTCGAGGCTGGAAACACCATATATTTT. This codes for CASSVEAGNTIYF.